The following is a T cell receptor beta chain sequence with its context. The TCR beta CDR3 regions underwent amplification using RNA transcripts as the source. Carried out on the TCR CDR3, a first-round RT-PCR used the HTBI primer set. MiXCR, run by TCRdb on the multiplex PCR reads, gives a single entry per CDR3 protein. The table includes about 600,000 distinct CDR3 sequences, about 14% detected once. The data derive from a study of T cells in Graves' hyperthyroidism and ophthalmopathy. V was shortened by 7 bases and J by 0 bases, with 17 bases between the two germline ends. CDR1 and CDR2 from the germline V gene are SNHLY and FYNNEI. This CDR3 has 16 residues.

The chain combines TRBV2 with TRBJ2-3; weak D call: TRBD2 (6 bases). This clonotype was sampled from a woman between 50 and 59 years old with Graves' ophthalmopathy. What was sequenced was blood. CDR3 loop: CASNWAGQASTDTQYF. The CDR3 nucleotides read TGTGCCAGCAATTGGGCGGGGCAGGCGAGCACAGATACGCAGTATTTT.